This T cell receptor beta chain was found in a study of response to subunit inactivated influenza vaccine. Findings and limits, study-wide: There was a suggestion from the authors that each seasonal influenza vaccination recruits few new T cells.

Germline trimming cut 3 bases from V and 4 bases from J; bases unmatched to any gene: 7. From germline, CDR1 is DFQATT and CDR2 SNEGSKA (reference sequence). The length of the CDR3 is 14 residues. TCRdb re-analysed the RT-PCR reads in MiXCR, keeping a single row per CDR3 protein. The table has about 570,000 distinct CDR3 sequences, about 11% seen once. This clonotype turned up a few times. Its antigen is as yet unknown. In addition, the sample was reused for a study of T cells expressing NK-cell markers. That paper notes: Scientists made TCR beta cDNA using 5'RACE template switching with UMIs. Researchers got TCR beta repertoires out of sorted CD3+CD56+NKG2C+, CD3+CD56+NKG2C- and CD3+CD56-NKG2C+ T cells.

The sample in question was PBMCs from blood, obtained on the day of vaccination. The receptor was isolated from a man aged 45 to 65 who received an inactivated influenza vaccine. The chain carries TRBV20-1 and TRBJ2-5; 8 bases are shared with TRBD2. CDR3 sequence (DNA): TGCAGTGCTAGTTCCGGGACTAGGGCAGAGACCCAGTACTTC. Translation gives CSASSGTRAETQYF.